These T cell receptor beta chains were read from a single sample in a study of CD4+ T cells in melanoma. Method: immunoSEQ multiplex PCR; TCRdb's copy keeps in-frame clones and lacks some. This table has more than 12,000 clones, roughly 84% appearing once. The sequencing input was cells from a culture (not recorded whether cultured in vitro). The receptors come from a human donor with melanoma. Both conserved end residues are part of each CDR3. D genes are given only for firm matches. Not all rows give a size; the values are once, few, many and, for expanded clones, a class.

>NA|NA|TRBV7-8|TRBJ2-5
CASSYQRFVLQETQYF
TGTGCCAGCAGCTATCAGAGGTTCGTACTACAAGAGACCCAGTACTTC
>NA|NA|TRBV27|TRBJ2-7
CASARRGHSYEQYF
TGTGCCAGCGCCAGAAGGGGACACAGCTACGAGCAGTACTTC
>NA|NA|TRBV11-2|TRBJ1-2
CASSLVASLYGYTF
TGTGCCAGCAGCTTAGTTGCCTCGTTGTATGGCTACACCTTC
>NA|NA|TRBV6-1|TRBJ2-7
CASSEEALTPGPYEQYF
TGTGCCAGCAGTGAAGAAGCCCTGACTCCCGGCCCCTACGAGCAGTACTTC
>NA|NA|TRBV30|TRBJ1-6
CASQRTNSPLHF
TGTGCCTCACAGCGCACTAATTCACCCCTCCACTTT
>NA|NA|TRBV25-1|TRBJ1-2
CASSAPGGRVYGYTF
TGTGCCAGCAGTGCCCCCGGCGGGCGAGTCTATGGCTACACCTTC
>TRBD1|NA|TRBV5-1|TRBJ1-1
CASSLNGGTGGRDTEAFF
TGCGCCAGCAGCCTCAATGGGGGGACAGGGGGCCGGGATACTGAAGCTTTCTTT
>TRBD1|NA|TRBV7-3|TRBJ2-1
CASSLGVRDRVNEQFF
TGTGCCAGCAGCTTAGGGGTCCGCGACAGGGTCAATGAGCAGTTCTTC
>NA|NA|TRBV6-6|TRBJ1-2
CASSSAVEKGYGYTF
TGTGCCAGCAGTTCCGCGGTCGAAAAGGGCTATGGCTACACCTTC
>TRBD1|NA|TRBV6-5|TRBJ1-2
CASKRGDRLLGGYTF
TGTGCCAGCAAGAGGGGGGACAGGTTGCTCGGTGGCTACACCTTC
>TRBD2|NA|TRBV2|TRBJ2-5
CASSRTSGGQETQYF
TGTGCCAGCAGTCGGACTAGCGGGGGCCAAGAGACCCAGTACTTC
>TRBD1|NA|TRBV7-6|TRBJ1-2
CASGQGLDEGYTF
TGTGCCAGCGGACAGGGGCTCGATGAAGGCTACACCTTC
>NA|NA|TRBV5-5|TRBJ2-7
CASSYRDTAYEQYF
TGTGCCAGCAGCTACAGGGACACGGCCTACGAGCAGTACTTC
>TRBD2|NA|TRBV2|TRBJ2-5
CASSSAGASGETQYF
TGTGCCAGCAGTTCAGCCGGGGCTAGCGGGGAGACCCAGTACTTC
>NA|NA|TRBV27|TRBJ1-2
CASSFKGINGYTF
TGTGCCAGCAGTTTTAAGGGGATCAATGGCTACACCTTC
>NA|NA|TRBV6-5|TRBJ1-1
CASSYSRQLARTEAFF
TGTGCCAGCAGTTACTCGCGGCAGTTAGCGCGAACTGAAGCTTTCTTT
>NA|NA|TRBV5-1|TRBJ1-1
CASSLGASTEAFF
TGCGCCAGCAGCTTGGGGGCTAGCACTGAAGCTTTCTTT
>NA|NA|TRBV5-1|TRBJ1-3
CASSLEWASGNTIYF
TGCGCCAGCAGCTTGGAGTGGGCATCTGGAAACACCATATATTTT
>NA|NA|TRBV11-2|TRBJ2-3
CASSLGITDTQYF
TGTGCCAGCAGCTTAGGCATCACAGATACGCAGTATTTT
>TRBD1|NA|TRBV9|TRBJ2-5
CASSVEGAGETQYF
TGTGCCAGCAGCGTAGAGGGGGCTGGAGAGACCCAGTACTTC
>NA|NA|TRBV5-4|TRBJ1-6
CASSATGQASSPLHF
TGTGCCAGCAGCGCCACCGGCCAGGCAAGTTCACCCCTCCACTTT
>NA|once|TRBV11-2|TRBJ2-3
CASSFGPDTQYF
TGTGCCAGCAGCTTCGGACCAGATACGCAGTATTTT
>NA|NA|TRBV7-2|TRBJ1-2
CASSLAANYGYTF
TGTGCCAGCAGCCTAGCGGCTAACTATGGCTACACCTTC
>NA|few|TRBV19|TRBJ2-5
CASSIDTGRGRPGGIQETQYF
TGTGCCAGTAGTATAGATACGGGGAGGGGCCGCCCGGGGGGCATCCAGGAGACCCAGTACTTC
>NA|NA|TRBV10-2|TRBJ1-5
CASRLGGTDSNQPQHF
TGCGCCAGCAGACTGGGGGGCACGGATAGCAATCAGCCCCAGCATTTT
>NA|NA|TRBV18|TRBJ1-1
CASSPPARGASTEAFF
TGTGCCAGCTCACCCCCAGCCCGGGGGGCTAGCACTGAAGCTTTCTTT
>NA|NA|TRBV5-1|TRBJ1-4
CASSLSGATNEKLFF
TGCGCCAGCAGCTTATCAGGGGCAACTAATGAAAAACTGTTTTTT
>NA|NA|TRBV18|TRBJ1-5
CASSPTSNQPQHF
TGTGCCAGCTCACCTACCAGCAATCAGCCCCAGCATTTT
>TRBD1|NA|TRBV30|TRBJ2-1
CAWNKQGTYNEQFF
TGTGCCTGGAATAAACAGGGGACCTACAATGAGCAGTTCTTC
>NA|NA|TRBV6-5|TRBJ2-3
CASSYQGSIGTDTQYF
TGTGCCAGCAGTTATCAGGGAAGTATAGGCACAGATACGCAGTATTTT
>NA|few|TRBV10-3|TRBJ2-7
CAIRGPSYEQYF
TGTGCCATCAGGGGCCCCTCCTACGAGCAGTACTTC
>TRBD2|NA|TRBV29-1|TRBJ2-7
CSAGTSGGGPYEQYF
TGCAGCGCCGGGACTAGCGGGGGAGGGCCCTACGAGCAGTACTTC